These T cell receptor beta chains were read from a single sample in a study of shared clonotypes between healthy human individuals. The protocol was immunoSEQ multiplex PCR, while the TCRdb copy is restricted to in-frame clones and leaves out a portion. The data hold hundreds of thousands of clones, with 72% observed a single time. Sequencing input: memory CD4+ T cells sorted from blood. Every receptor here comes from a woman in her 30s in good health. The CDR3 runs from the conserved cysteine through the conserved F or W. D genes are given only for firm matches.

>TRBV6-1|-|TRBJ2-6
CASYNGANVLTF
>TRBV29-1|TRBD2|TRBJ2-7
CSVVQRGAPYEQYF
>TRBV7-8|TRBD2|TRBJ2-2
CASSLNGRPRKGELFF
>TRBV2|-|TRBJ1-5
CASSSGEHPNQPQHF
>TRBV28|TRBD2|TRBJ2-1
CASSFSSSGRNEQFF
>TRBV27|-|TRBJ1-1
CASSSRSGMSEAFF
>TRBV11-2|-|TRBJ2-7
CASSSVDISYGQYF
>TRBV11-2|-|TRBJ2-5
CASSLDYSQETQYF
>TRBV6-6|-|TRBJ2-7
CASSYSLSSGYEQYF
>TRBV5-4|-|TRBJ2-1
CASGYSYNEQFF
>TRBV18|-|TRBJ1-2
CASSDGNYGYTF
>TRBV15|TRBD1|TRBJ1-1
CATSRGGGQGGFEAFF
>TRBV27|-|TRBJ1-2
CASSSPGTYGYTF
>TRBV4-1|-|TRBJ2-7
CASSQAEGASSYEQYF
>TRBV6-4|-|TRBJ1-2
CASSDRFREGIKGYTF
>TRBV5-6|-|TRBJ2-1
CASSFIVQGTIF
>TRBV11-2|TRBD2|TRBJ2-3
CASSKQLAGGTDTQYF
>TRBV29-1|-|TRBJ1-1
CSVAGPFTEAFF
>TRBV11-2|TRBD1|TRBJ1-1
CASSPGTGRMNTEAFF
>TRBV28|-|TRBJ2-1
CASSPIFLGTTYNEQFF
>TRBV10-3|TRBD2|TRBJ2-7
CAISGGTSGRSYEQYF
>TRBV11-2|-|TRBJ2-7
CASSLDYPYEQYF
>TRBV11-3|TRBD2|TRBJ2-5
CASSAGLRTSGGQTQYF
>TRBV6-1|-|TRBJ2-6
CASSDDSGASANVLTF
>TRBV25-1|TRBD1|TRBJ2-1
CASSYNPGQGAHEQFF
>TRBV19|-|TRBJ1-2
CASSAPGGGYTF
>TRBV30|-|TRBJ1-4
CALGETGVNEKLFF
>TRBV28|-|TRBJ1-2
CASRSSGRTGYGYTF
>TRBV7-8|-|TRBJ2-1
CASSLTGVGVSWFF
>TRBV27|TRBD2|TRBJ2-1
CASRPQGLGGRGRNEQFF
>TRBV21-1|-|TRBJ2-5
CASSKAGETQYF
>TRBV7-6|-|TRBJ1-1
CASSRTTGPTEAFF
>TRBV27|-|TRBJ2-7
CASLWRAGSSYEQYF
>TRBV6-5|-|TRBJ2-5
CASSFGETQYF
>TRBV6-5|-|TRBJ2-7
CASSSGSHEQYF
>TRBV18|-|TRBJ1-3
CASSPPAGNTIYF
>TRBV6-6|TRBD1|TRBJ2-7
CASSYGTGVYEQYF
>TRBV4-2|-|TRBJ1-4
CASSQDWDLNLGEKLFF
>TRBV10-3|-|TRBJ2-7
CATGATAPYEQYF
>TRBV2|TRBD2|TRBJ2-1
CASSLLAGSYNEQFF
>TRBV30|-|TRBJ1-2
CAGGQARAYGYTF
>TRBV29-1|-|TRBJ2-1
CSVGGSRHQDNEQFF
>TRBV7-9|TRBD1|TRBJ2-2
CASSLDRDTGELFF
>TRBV2|TRBD2|TRBJ2-3
CASSPGGTQYF
>TRBV6-1|-|TRBJ2-7
CASSGWGRDYEQYF
>TRBV4-1|-|TRBJ2-1
CASSQDASSYNEQFF
>TRBV10-3|TRBD1|TRBJ2-5
CAIRDRGSETQYF
>TRBV11-2|TRBD2|TRBJ2-5
CASSLAPRLAGGPGETQYF
>TRBV7-9|-|TRBJ2-1
CASSSIGGYNEQFF
>TRBV6-1|-|TRBJ2-7
CASSEASGYEQYF
>TRBV27|-|TRBJ1-1
CASSLKSDSLSLRSGAFF
>TRBV18|-|TRBJ1-5
CASSPQGTENNQPQHF
>TRBV28|-|TRBJ2-5
CASSPPPGAGETQYF
>TRBV6-1|-|TRBJ2-5
CASDRASETQYF
>TRBV11-2|-|TRBJ1-2
CASSLTDNYGYTF
>TRBV6-4|-|TRBJ2-2
CASEDPNTGELFF
>TRBV5-1|TRBD2|TRBJ2-1
CASSRSSSGYNEQFF
>TRBV9|TRBD2|TRBJ2-5
CASSVVGLGEETQYF
>TRBV19|TRBD2|TRBJ2-1
CASSEGTSGRRKQFF